The TCR beta chain described here comes from a study of blood T cell repertoires in COVID-19. Study in general: Resolution of symptoms, clearance, or two negative PCRs was present in recovered Cohort 3 donors. The United States, Italy and Spain provided the acute and convalescent COVID-19 samples.

In the original processing: Estimation of nucleated cell counts was performed using reference gene primer amplification. Data came from immunoSEQ multiplex PCR; TCRdb stores just in-frame clones and leaves some out. The D gene and trimming were derived from the DNA, and the V and J assignments and clone size from that table. This sample has over 150,000 clones, with 79% found just once. CDR1 is MNHEY and CDR2 is SVGAGI in the germline V gene. V lost 4 bases to trimming and J lost 1 base; unmatched junction nucleotides: 2. CDR3 length: 14 residues. Study members were between about 18 and 95 years old and lived in some 22 US regions.

The sample comprised PBMCs or T cells enriched from blood (not recorded which). The V and J genes are TRBV6-5 and TRBJ2-7, with 9 bases that match TRBD1. The sequence derives from a woman in her seventies in a cohort exposed to, infected with or recovered from COVID-19 (not recorded which). CDR3 region: CASSSGQGSYEQYF. In nucleotides, the CDR3 is TGTGCCAGCAGTTCCGGACAGGGGTCCTACGAGCAGTACTTC.